These 31 T cell receptor beta chains originate from one sample sequenced in a study of blood T cells in healthy people across ages. The use of a sample-barcoded 5' primer and a J-beta primer mix characterized a second PCR of about 7 to 12 cycles. TCRdb independently ran MiXCR on the 5' RACE reads; one entry per CDR3 protein. In the table there are 700,000 or so distinct CDR3 sequences, around a fifth of which are singletons. Sequencing used blood. Every receptor here comes from a man aged 65-85 years in good health.

The chain couples TRBV14 to TRBJ1-2; D gene uncertain. Trimming left V 1 base short and J 4 bases short, with 10 bases between. The germline V gene encodes CDR1 SGHDN and CDR2 FVKESK. There are 14 residues in the CDR3. CDR3 in amino acids: CASSQGQSSYGYTF. The CDR3 DNA follows: TGTGCCAGCAGCCAAGGTCAAAGCAGCTATGGCTACACCTTC.

Worth noting for this clonotype: A junction end diverges from the germline sequence, so it may reflect a read error. The V and J genes are TRBV19 and TRBJ1-1, with D possibly TRBD1 on 5 matching bases. This CDR3 is built from 16 residues. Germline CDR1 and CDR2: LNHDA and SQIVND (reference sequence). The DNA of the CDR3 is TGTGCCAGTAGTCCCCGGGGGGGGGTTCGGAACCCTGAAGCTTTCTTT. Translating it yields CASSPRGGVRNPEAFF.

The V and J genes are TRBV12-3 or TRBV12-4 and TRBJ1-3; D not certain. Trimming left V 2 bases short and J 4 bases short, with 12 bases between. The CDR3 is 15 residues long. CDR3 in DNA: TGTGCCAGCAGTTTAAGTCCGGGAGAAGGAAACACCATATATTTT. It translates to CASSLSPGEGNTIYF.

The J gene is TRBJ1-2, the V gene TRBV6-1; 9 nucleotides match TRBD1. Germline values: CDR1 MNHNS, CDR2 SASEGT. This CDR3 comprises 12 residues. The trim removed 4 bases at V and 10 bases at J, leaving 4 bases unmatched. The CDR3 DNA is TGTGCCAGCAGTGCGTGGGACAGGGACTACACCTTC. This translates into CASSAWDRDYTF.

This clonotype was detected only a few times. This chain uses TRBV12-3 or TRBV12-4 with TRBJ1-5, with D maybe TRBD1 (5 bases). CDR3 size: 15 residues. V dropped 3 bases and J dropped 3 bases, with 12 bases sitting between them. The CDR3 region is CASSLTRDPNQPQHF. The CDR3 DNA follows: TGTGCCAGCAGTTTGACCAGGGATCCCAATCAGCCCCAGCATTTT.

The rearrangement uses TRBV5-8 and TRBJ1-5; possible D gene TRBD1, 6 bases. CDR1 and CDR2 (germline): SGHTS, YDEGEE. CDR3 length: 14 residues. V dropped 4 bases and J dropped 5 bases, with 13 bases sitting between them. CDR3 in amino acids: CASSLDSRDQPQHF. The CDR3 nucleotides are TGTGCCAGCAGCCTGGACAGCCGAGATCAGCCCCAGCATTTT.

The chain couples TRBV7-8 to TRBJ2-1, with 7 bases matching TRBD1. The V gene's germline CDR1 is SGHVS and CDR2 FQNEAQ. CDR3 length: 15 residues. The V segment lost 6 bases and the J segment 4 bases; nucleotides outside the gene matches: 9. The CDR3 is CASRPGTALYNEQFF. For the CDR3, the DNA is TGTGCCAGCAGACCCGGGACAGCTTTATACAATGAGCAGTTCTTC.

In this sample, this clonotype turned up a few times. The chain couples TRBV29-1 to TRBJ1-4; D unresolved. The ends were cut back, 4 bases at V and 3 bases at J, with 15 bases in the middle. The CDR3 extends over 15 amino acids. The V gene's germline CDR1 is SQVTM and CDR2 ANQGSEA. This chain's CDR3 is CSVAGKSTANEKLFF. The CDR3 nucleotides read TGCAGCGTTGCGGGCAAGAGTACGGCTAATGAAAAACTGTTTTTT.

The V and J genes are TRBV6-1 and TRBJ2-7; TRBD2 aligns across 13 bases. CDR3 length: 16 amino acids. The V gene's germline CDR1 is MNHNS and CDR2 SASEGT. V lost 5 bases to trimming and J lost 0 bases; unmatched junction nucleotides: 4. Here the CDR3 DNA reads TGTGCCAGCAGTCGGACTAGCGGGAGTTTCTCCTACGAGCAGTACGTC. Translation gives CASSRTSGSFSYEQYV.

The chain links TRBV18 to TRBJ1-6; tentatively, D is TRBD1 (5 bases). Per the germline V gene, CDR1 is KGHSH and CDR2 is LQKENI. Deletions cut 1 base from V and 4 bases from J, with 14 bases between. The CDR3 sequence is 17 residues long. CDR3: CASSPLAGRTYNSPLHF. CDR3 DNA: TGTGCCAGCTCACCACTTGCAGGGAGGACGTATAATTCACCCCTCCACTTT.

This sequence joins TRBV12-3 or TRBV12-4 and TRBJ2-3; possible D gene TRBD2, 6 bases. Trimming cost V 7 bases and J 2 bases, with 16 bases left between them. This CDR3 has 15 amino acids. CDR3 DNA sequence: TGTGCCAGCACCGTGAGGAGGGTCTCCACAGATACGCAGTATTTT. Amino acids: CASTVRRVSTDTQYF.

This clonotype was counted many times. This sequence joins TRBV12-3 or TRBV12-4 and TRBJ1-4, with D possibly TRBD1 on 6 matching bases. V lost 3 bases and J lost 7, with 12 bases in between. The CDR3 is made up of 14 amino acids. CDR3 residues: CASSFLGQGEKLFF. The CDR3 DNA reads as TGTGCCAGCAGTTTTTTGGGACAAGGTGAAAAACTGTTTTTT.

This clonotype has just a few counts. The chain carries TRBV20-1 and TRBJ1-6, with D maybe TRBD1 (6 bases). Germline V CDR1 and CDR2: DFQATT, SNEGSKA (reference sequence). The CDR3 sequence is 12 residues long. CDR3 region: CGIRGGGSPLHF. DNA of the CDR3: TGCGGAATAAGGGGGGGGGGTTCACCCCTCCACTTT.

This clonotype was counted a few times. Its ends do not fully match the called genes, so a read error is possible. The chain joins TRBV12-3 or TRBV12-4 to TRBJ1-1, with 7 bases that match TRBD1. The CDR3 runs 14 residues. In DNA form, the CDR3 reads TGTGTCAGCACCCGGACAGGACTAAACACTGAAGCTTTCTTT. Encoded protein: CVSTRTGLNTEAFF.

The chain carries TRBV7-3 and TRBJ2-3, with D perhaps TRBD2 (5 bases). There are 15 residues in the CDR3. Trimming cost V 1 base and J 6 bases, with 14 bases left between them. Germline V gene data show CDR1 as SGHTA and CDR2 as FQGTGA. Here the CDR3 DNA reads TGTGCCAGCAGCTTAAATCCGGGATCATCCGATACGCAGTATTTT. As protein: CASSLNPGSSDTQYF.

This clonotype was counted a few times. V is TRBV27 and J is TRBJ2-7; weak D call: TRBD1 (5 bases). This CDR3 comprises 13 residues. The ends were cut back, 3 bases at V and 7 bases at J, with 13 bases in the middle. Germline V gene data show CDR1 as MNHEY and CDR2 as SMNVEV (reference sequence). The CDR3 region is CASSFSQGWEQYF. The CDR3 coding sequence is TGTGCCAGCAGTTTTTCTCAGGGCTGGGAGCAGTACTTC.

The V gene is TRBV7-2, the J gene TRBJ2-3; weak D call: TRBD1 (5 bases). Trimming pared 4 bases from V and 4 bases from J, leaving 9 bases between. The CDR3 consists of 13 residues. The V gene's germline CDR1 is SGHTA and CDR2 FQGNSA. The DNA of the CDR3 is TGTGCCAGCAGCTCCCTCAGGGCAGATACGCAGTATTTT. It is translated as CASSSLRADTQYF.

Comments on this clonotype: A junction boundary mismatches the germline segment, possibly from a read error. The CDR3 sequence is CASSRQGMNEKLFF. The CDR3 nucleotides are TGTGCCAGCAGTAGACAGGGGATGAATGAAAAACTGTTCTTT. The V gene is TRBV12-3 or TRBV12-4, the J gene TRBJ1-4, with 8 positions matching TRBD1. CDR3 length: 14 amino acids.

V gene TRBV7-9 combines with J gene TRBJ1-5; 8 bases align to TRBD1. CDR3 length equals 17 residues. Germline trimming cut 1 base from V and 3 bases from J; bases unmatched to any gene: 8. The V gene's germline CDR1 is SEHNR and CDR2 FQNEAQ (reference sequence). CDR3 region: CASSLDGDRRINQPQHF. The CDR3, as DNA: TGTGCCAGCAGCTTAGATGGGGACAGGCGGATCAATCAGCCCCAGCATTTT. The full variable domain, its missing parts supplied by reference TRBV7-9 and TRBJ1-5, is DTGVSQNPRHKITKRGQNVTFRCDPISEHNRLYWYRQTLGQGPEFLTYFQNEAQLEKSRLLSDRFSAERPKGSFSTLEIQRTEQGDSAMYLCASSLDGDRRINQPQHFGDGTRLSIL.

J is TRBJ1-2 and V is TRBV6-6; no firm D call. Germline V gene sequence: CDR1 MNHNY, CDR2 SVGAGI (reference sequence). Trimming removed 0 bases from V and 2 bases from J, with 10 bases in between. The length of the CDR3 is 15 residues. The CDR3 region has the DNA TGTGCCAGCAGTTACTCGGCAGATCTAAACTATGGCTACACCTTC. Protein: CASSYSADLNYGYTF.

The chain uses TRBV20-1 and TRBJ2-1; 8 nucleotides align to TRBD2. Trimming at V came to 5 bases and at J to 4 bases, leaving 4 bases not matched to a gene. The V gene's germline CDR1 is DFQATT and CDR2 SNEGSKA (reference sequence). The length of the CDR3 is 13 residues. CDR3 DNA: TGCAGTGCTCCGGGACTAGGGTACAATGAGCAGTTCTTC. Protein sequence: CSAPGLGYNEQFF.

There are a few counts of this clonotype. A read error is likely, as this CDR3 ends without the conserved phenylalanine or tryptophan. This chain uses TRBV12-3 or TRBV12-4 with TRBJ2-7; no clear D gene. CDR3 length: 12 residues. V lost 6 bases, J lost 5 bases, and 11 bases lay in between. The CDR3 coding sequence is TGTGCCAGCAGCCGATTAGCAGACGAGCAGTACCTC. This translates into CASSRLADEQYL.

The chain has TRBV6-1 and TRBJ2-3; D remains ambiguous. The V gene's germline CDR1 is MNHNS and CDR2 SASEGT. V gave up 7 bases and J gave up 2 bases, with 13 bases separating them. CDR3 length: 14 amino acids. DNA of the CDR3: TGTGCCAGCAATAATAGAGCGAACACAGATACGCAGTATTTT. As protein: CASNNRANTDTQYF.

CDR3 residues: CASSEIWGGELFF. CDR3 coding DNA: TGTGCCAGCAGTGAGATATGGGGAGGGGAGCTGTTTTTT. This chain connects TRBV2 to TRBJ2-2; D is ambiguous. Germline CDR1 SNHLY, CDR2 FYNNEI. V was clipped by 3 bases and J by 8 bases, with 10 bases between them. This CDR3 contains 13 residues. The whole variable domain, remainder taken from reference TRBV2 and TRBJ2-2, is EPEVTQTPSHQVTQMGQEVILRCVPISNHLYFYWYRQILGQKVEFLVSFYNNEISEKSEIFDDQFSVERPDGSNFTLKIRSTKLEDSAMYFCASSEIWGGELFFGEGSRLTVL.

The chain recombines TRBV29-1 with TRBJ2-2; D tentatively fits TRBD1 or TRBD2 (7 bases each). Between the trimmed V and J ends, which lost 3 bases and 1 base, there was a span of 9 bases. The CDR3 is 14 amino acids. Germline V gene sequence: CDR1 SQVTM, CDR2 ANQGSEA. The CDR3, as DNA: TGCAGCGTTGACAGGGGGGGGAACACCGGGGAGCTGTTTTTT. Encoded protein: CSVDRGGNTGELFF.

The chain links TRBV12-3 or TRBV12-4 to TRBJ2-5, with D tentatively TRBD1 or TRBD2 (6 bases each). The end of the DNA aligns better with TRBJ2-7, so the J call may be wrong. The CDR3 length is 15 residues. CDR3 nucleotide sequence: TGTGCCAGCAGTTTCGGTCGGGGGACAACCTACGAGCAGTACTTC. It encodes CASSFGRGTTYEQYF.

The gene calls are TRBV10-3 and TRBJ2-1; 7 positions match TRBD2. CDR3 length: 16 residues. The trim removed 2 bases at V and 2 bases at J, leaving 6 bases unmatched. CDR1 is ENHRY, CDR2 SYGVKD, per germline. CDR3 bases: TGTGCCATCAGTGAGACACTAGCGAATACCTACAATGAGCAGTTCTTC. It translates to CAISETLANTYNEQFF.

The J gene is TRBJ2-1, the V gene TRBV5-6; no reliable D call. This CDR3 has 14 residues. V lost 9 bases to trimming and J lost 0 bases, with 13 bases between them. Looked up from germline, CDR1 is SGHDT and CDR2 is YYEEEE. The CDR3, as DNA: TGTGCCACTAGAGGCCTAGACTCCTACAATGAGCAGTTCTTC. This gives the protein CATRGLDSYNEQFF.

The gene calls are TRBV12-3 or TRBV12-4 and TRBJ2-4; D may be TRBD1 (6 bases). Trimming pared 5 bases from V and 8 bases from J, leaving 13 bases between. This CDR3 spans 13 amino acids. The CDR3 nucleotides are TGTGCCAGCAGTACAGGGTTGGGGGACATTCAGTACTTC. Translated, it gives CASSTGLGDIQYF.

J is TRBJ2-1 and V is TRBV6-5, with a tentative D call TRBD2 (6 bases). CDR1 is MNHEY and CDR2 is SVGAGI in the germline V gene. This CDR3 contains 11 residues. The V end lost 10 bases, the J end lost 4 bases, and 8 bases lay between the germline ends. CDR3 DNA sequence: TGTGCCATCGGGACTTACAATGAGCAGTTCTTC. Protein: CAIGTYNEQFF.

This chain connects TRBV12-3 or TRBV12-4 to TRBJ1-2, with TRBD1 identical over 7 bases. Trimming removed 6 bases from V and 0 bases from J; junction bases left unmatched: 7. CDR3 size: 15 residues. CDR3: CASSSSGTANYGYTF. The CDR3 nucleotides are TGTGCCAGCAGCTCTTCCGGGACAGCTAACTATGGCTACACCTTC.